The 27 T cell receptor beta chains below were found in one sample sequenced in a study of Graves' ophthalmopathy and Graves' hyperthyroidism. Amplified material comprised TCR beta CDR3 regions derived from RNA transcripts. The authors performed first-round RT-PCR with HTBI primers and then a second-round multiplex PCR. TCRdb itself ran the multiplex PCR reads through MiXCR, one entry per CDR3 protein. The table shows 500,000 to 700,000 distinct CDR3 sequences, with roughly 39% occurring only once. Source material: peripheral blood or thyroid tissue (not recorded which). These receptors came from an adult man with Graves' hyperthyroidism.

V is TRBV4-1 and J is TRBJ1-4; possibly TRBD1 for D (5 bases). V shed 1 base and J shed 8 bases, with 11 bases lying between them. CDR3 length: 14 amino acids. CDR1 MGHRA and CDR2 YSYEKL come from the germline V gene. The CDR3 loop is CASSQVAGTEKLFF. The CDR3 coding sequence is TGCGCCAGCAGCCAAGTTGCAGGGACCGAAAAACTGTTTTTT.

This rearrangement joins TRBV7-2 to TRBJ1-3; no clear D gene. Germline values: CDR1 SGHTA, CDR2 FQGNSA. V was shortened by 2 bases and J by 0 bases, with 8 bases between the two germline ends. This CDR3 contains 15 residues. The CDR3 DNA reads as TGTGCCAGCAGCTTAATTACATTCTCTGGAAACACCATATATTTT. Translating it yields CASSLITFSGNTIYF.

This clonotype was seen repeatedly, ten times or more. CDR3 sequence reads: CASNRQPNYGYTF. The DNA for the CDR3 is TGTGCCAGCAATCGACAGCCTAACTATGGCTACACCTTC. The rearrangement uses TRBV2 and TRBJ1-2, with D possibly matching TRBD1 (5 bases). Trimming pared 7 bases from V and 0 bases from J, leaving 9 bases between. The CDR3 is 13 residues long. The germline CDR1 and CDR2 sequences are SNHLY and FYNNEI. Full variable domain (outside the CDR3, taken from reference TRBV2 and TRBJ1-2): EPEVTQTPSHQVTQMGQEVILRCVPISNHLYFYWYRQILGQKVEFLVSFYNNEISEKSEIFDDQFSVERPDGSNFTLKIRSTKLEDSAMYFCASNRQPNYGYTFGSGTRLTVV.

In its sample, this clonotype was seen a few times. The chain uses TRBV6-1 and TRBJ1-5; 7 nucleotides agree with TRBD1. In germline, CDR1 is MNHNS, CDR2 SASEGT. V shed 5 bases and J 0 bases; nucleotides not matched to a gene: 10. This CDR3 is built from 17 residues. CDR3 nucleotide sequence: TGTGCCAGCAGTTACGCCAGGGGGGGTTATAGCAATCAGCCCCAGCATTTT. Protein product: CASSYARGGYSNQPQHF.

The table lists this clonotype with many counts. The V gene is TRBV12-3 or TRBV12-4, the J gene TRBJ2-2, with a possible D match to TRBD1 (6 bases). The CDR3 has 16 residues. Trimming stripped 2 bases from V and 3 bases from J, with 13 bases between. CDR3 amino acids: CASSLSGVEYTGELFF. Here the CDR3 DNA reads TGTGCCAGCAGTTTATCAGGGGTGGAGTACACCGGGGAGCTGTTTTTT.

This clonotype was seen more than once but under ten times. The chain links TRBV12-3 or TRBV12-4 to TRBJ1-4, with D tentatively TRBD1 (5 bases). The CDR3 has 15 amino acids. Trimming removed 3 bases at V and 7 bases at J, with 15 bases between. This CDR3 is CASSFMGTGPEKLFF. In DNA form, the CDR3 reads TGTGCCAGCAGTTTTATGGGGACGGGGCCTGAAAAACTGTTTTTT.

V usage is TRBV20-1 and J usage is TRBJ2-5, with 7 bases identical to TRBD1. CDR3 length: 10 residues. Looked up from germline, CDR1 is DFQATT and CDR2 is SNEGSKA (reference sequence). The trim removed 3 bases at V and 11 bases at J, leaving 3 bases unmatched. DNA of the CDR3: TGCAGTGCTAGGCTGGACAGGCAGTACTTC. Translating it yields CSARLDRQYF.

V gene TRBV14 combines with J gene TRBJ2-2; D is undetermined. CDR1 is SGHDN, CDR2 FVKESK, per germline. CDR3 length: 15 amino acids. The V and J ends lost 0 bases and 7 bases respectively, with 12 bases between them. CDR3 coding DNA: TGTGCCAGCAGCCAAGACGTGAGAGTGGGCGGGGAGCTGTTTTTT. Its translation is CASSQDVRVGGELFF.

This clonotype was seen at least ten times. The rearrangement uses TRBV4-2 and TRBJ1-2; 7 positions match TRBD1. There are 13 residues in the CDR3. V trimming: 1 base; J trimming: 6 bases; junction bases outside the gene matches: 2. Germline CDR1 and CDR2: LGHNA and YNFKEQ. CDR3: CASSQGGQNGYTF. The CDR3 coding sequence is TGTGCCAGCAGCCAAGGGGGACAGAATGGCTACACCTTC.

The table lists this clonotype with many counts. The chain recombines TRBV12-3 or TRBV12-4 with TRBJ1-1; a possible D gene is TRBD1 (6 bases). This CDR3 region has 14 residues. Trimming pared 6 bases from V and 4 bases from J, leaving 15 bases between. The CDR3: CASRPRQALTEAFF. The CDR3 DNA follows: TGTGCCAGCAGGCCTAGACAGGCGCTCACTGAAGCTTTCTTT.

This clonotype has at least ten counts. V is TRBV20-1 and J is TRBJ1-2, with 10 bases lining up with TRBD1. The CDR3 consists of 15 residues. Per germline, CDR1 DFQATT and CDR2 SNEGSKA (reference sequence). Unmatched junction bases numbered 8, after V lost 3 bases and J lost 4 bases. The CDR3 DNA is TGCAGTGCTAGTGAGTCTGGGACAGGGGTCTATGGCTACACCTTC. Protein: CSASESGTGVYGYTF.

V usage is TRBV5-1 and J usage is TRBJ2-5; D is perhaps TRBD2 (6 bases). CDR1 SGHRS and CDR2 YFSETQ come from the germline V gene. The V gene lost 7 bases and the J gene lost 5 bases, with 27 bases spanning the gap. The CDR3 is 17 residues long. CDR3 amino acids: CASREIKRELVMETQYF. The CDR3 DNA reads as TGCGCCAGCCGCGAGATTAAACGGGAGTTGGTGATGGAGACCCAGTACTTC.

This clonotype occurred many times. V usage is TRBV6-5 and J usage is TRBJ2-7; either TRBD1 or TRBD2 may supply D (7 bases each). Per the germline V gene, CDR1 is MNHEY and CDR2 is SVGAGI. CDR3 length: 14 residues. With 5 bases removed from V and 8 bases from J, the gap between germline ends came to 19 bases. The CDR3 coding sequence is TGTGCCAGCAGTCGTAGACAGGGAGGGAACAAGCAGTACTTC. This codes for CASSRRQGGNKQYF.

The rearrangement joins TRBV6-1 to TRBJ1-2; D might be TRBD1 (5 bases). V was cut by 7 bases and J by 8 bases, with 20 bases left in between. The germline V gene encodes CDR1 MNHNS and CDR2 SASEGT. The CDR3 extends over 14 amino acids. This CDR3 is CASIDVPGLAGYTF. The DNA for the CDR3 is TGTGCCAGCATTGACGTACCGGGACTAGCGGGCTACACCTTC.

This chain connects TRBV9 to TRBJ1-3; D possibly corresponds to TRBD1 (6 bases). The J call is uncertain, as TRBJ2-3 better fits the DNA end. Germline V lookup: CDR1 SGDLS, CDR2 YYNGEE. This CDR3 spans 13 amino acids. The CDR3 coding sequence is TGTGCCAGCAGCGTACAGGGGCGGGATACGCAGTATTTT. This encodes CASSVQGRDTQYF.

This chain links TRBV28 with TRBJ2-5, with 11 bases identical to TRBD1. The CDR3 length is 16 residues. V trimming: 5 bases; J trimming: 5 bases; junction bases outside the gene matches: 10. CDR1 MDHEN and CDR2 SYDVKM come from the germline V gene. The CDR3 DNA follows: TGTGCCAGCAGTCAACGGGACAGGGGGACTTTGGAGACCCAGTACTTC. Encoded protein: CASSQRDRGTLETQYF.

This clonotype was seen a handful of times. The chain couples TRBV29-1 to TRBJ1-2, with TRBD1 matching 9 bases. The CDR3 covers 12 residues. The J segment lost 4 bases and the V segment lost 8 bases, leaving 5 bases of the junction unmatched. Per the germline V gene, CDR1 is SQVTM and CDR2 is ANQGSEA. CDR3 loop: CSTQGQGYGYTF. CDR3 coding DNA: TGCAGCACCCAGGGACAGGGCTATGGCTACACCTTC.

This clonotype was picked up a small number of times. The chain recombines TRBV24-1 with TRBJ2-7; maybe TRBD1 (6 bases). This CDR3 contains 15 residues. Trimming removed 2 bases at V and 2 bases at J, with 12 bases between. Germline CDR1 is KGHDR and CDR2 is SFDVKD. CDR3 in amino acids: CATSDSRRGTYEQYF. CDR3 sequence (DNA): TGTGCCACCAGTGATTCCCGCAGGGGTACCTACGAGCAGTACTTC.

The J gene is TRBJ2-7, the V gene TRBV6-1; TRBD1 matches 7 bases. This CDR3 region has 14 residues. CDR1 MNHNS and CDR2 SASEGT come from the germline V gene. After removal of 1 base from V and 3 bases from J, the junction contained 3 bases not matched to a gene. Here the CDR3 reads CASSEEGASYEQYF. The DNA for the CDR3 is TGTGCCAGCAGTGAAGAGGGGGCTAGCTACGAGCAGTACTTC.

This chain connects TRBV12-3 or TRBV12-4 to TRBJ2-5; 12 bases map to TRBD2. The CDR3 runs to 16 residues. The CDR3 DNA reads TGTGCTAGTGGGCCCGGGACTAGCGGGTGGCAAGAGACCCAGTACTTC. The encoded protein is CASGPGTSGWQETQYF.

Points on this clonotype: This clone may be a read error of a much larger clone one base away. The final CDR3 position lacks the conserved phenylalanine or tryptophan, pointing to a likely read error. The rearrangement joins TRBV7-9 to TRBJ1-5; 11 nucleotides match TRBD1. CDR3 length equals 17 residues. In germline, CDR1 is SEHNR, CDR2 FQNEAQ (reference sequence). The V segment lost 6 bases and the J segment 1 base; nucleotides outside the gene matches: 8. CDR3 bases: TGTGCCAGCAGATACCGGGACAGGGGGGTCAGCAATCAGCCCCAGCATTCT. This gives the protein CASRYRDRGVSNQPQHS.

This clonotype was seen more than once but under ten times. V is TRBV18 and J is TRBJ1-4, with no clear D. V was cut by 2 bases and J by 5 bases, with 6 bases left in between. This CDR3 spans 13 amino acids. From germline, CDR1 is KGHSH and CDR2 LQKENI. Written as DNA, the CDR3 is TGTGCCAGCTCACCAGCCGAGAATGAAAAACTGTTTTTT. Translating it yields CASSPAENEKLFF.

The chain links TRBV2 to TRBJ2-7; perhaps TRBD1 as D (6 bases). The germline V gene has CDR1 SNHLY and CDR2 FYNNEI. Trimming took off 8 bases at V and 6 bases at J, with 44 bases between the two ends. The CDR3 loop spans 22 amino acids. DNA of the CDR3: TGTGCCAGCGGCCCTGGATGGTGGTCAGGGGCGCATTCTAACCCGGCTAGGGGCGAGCAGTACTTC. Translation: CASGPGWWSGAHSNPARGEQYF.

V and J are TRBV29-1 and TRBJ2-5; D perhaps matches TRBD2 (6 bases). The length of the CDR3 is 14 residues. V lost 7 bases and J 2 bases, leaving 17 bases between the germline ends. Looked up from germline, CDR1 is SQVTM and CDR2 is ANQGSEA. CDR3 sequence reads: CSALLTSRQETQYF. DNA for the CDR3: TGCAGCGCCCTACTTACTAGCAGACAAGAGACCCAGTACTTC.

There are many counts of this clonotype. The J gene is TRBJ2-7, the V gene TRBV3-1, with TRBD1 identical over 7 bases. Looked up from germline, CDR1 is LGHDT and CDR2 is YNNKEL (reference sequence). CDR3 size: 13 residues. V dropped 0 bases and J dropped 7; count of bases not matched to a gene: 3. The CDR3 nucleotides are TGTGCCAGCAGCCAAGATAGCAGGGGGGAGCAGTACTTC. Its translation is CASSQDSRGEQYF.

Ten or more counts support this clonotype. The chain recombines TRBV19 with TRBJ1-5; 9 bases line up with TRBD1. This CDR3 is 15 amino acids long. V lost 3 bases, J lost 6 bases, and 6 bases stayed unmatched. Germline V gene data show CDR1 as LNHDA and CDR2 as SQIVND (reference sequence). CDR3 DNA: TGTGCCAGTAGTATTGTGCTGACAGGGGGTCAGCCCCAGCATTTT. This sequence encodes CASSIVLTGGQPQHF. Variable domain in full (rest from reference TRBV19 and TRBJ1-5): DGGITQSPKYLFRKEGQNVTLSCEQNLNHDAMYWYRQDPGQGLRLIYYSQIVNDFQKGDIAEGYSVSREKKESFPLTVTSAQKNPTAFYLCASSIVLTGGQPQHFGDGTRLSIL.

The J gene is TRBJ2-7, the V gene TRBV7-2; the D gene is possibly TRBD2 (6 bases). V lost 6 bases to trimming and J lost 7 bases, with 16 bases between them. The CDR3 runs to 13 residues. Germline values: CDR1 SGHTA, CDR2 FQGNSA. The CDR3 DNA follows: TGTGCCAGCAGGGGCGGGATAAACAATGAGCAGTACTTC. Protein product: CASRGGINNEQYF.